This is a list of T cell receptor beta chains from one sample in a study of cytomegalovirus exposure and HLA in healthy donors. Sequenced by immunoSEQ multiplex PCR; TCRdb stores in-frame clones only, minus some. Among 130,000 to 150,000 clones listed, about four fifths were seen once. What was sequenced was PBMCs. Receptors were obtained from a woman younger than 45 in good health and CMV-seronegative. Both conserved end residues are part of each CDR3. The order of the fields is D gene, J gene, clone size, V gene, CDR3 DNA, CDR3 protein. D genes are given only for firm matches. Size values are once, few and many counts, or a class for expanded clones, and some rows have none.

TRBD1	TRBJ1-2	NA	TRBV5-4	TGTGCCAGCAGCTGGGCGGGACAGGGCGTAGATGGCTACACCTTC	CASSWAGQGVDGYTF
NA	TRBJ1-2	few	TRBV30	TGTGCCTGGAGTGTAGGGGGGGGAAACTATGGCTACACCTTC	CAWSVGGGNYGYTF
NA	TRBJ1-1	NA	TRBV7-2	TGTGCCAGCAGCTTTCAGGGGACTGAAGCTTTCTTT	CASSFQGTEAFF
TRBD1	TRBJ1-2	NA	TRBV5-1	TGCGCCAGCAGCCCCTCGCCAGGGGGCTTTGACTATGGCTACACCTTC	CASSPSPGGFDYGYTF
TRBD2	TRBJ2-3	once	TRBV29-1	TGCAGCGTTGCCCCGTTAACGGGGGGAGATACGCAGTATTTT	CSVAPLTGGDTQYF
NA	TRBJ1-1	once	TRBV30	TGTGCCTGGGGGGGGGACACTGAAGCTTTCTTT	CAWGGDTEAFF
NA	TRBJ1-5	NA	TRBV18	TGTGCCAGCTCAGAGGGAGGGAACAATCAGCCCCAGCATTTT	CASSEGGNNQPQHF
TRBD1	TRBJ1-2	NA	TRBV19	TGTGCCACTAAAACAGGGGGTCGAGGCTACACCTTC	CATKTGGRGYTF
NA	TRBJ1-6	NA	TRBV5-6	TGTGCCAGCAGCATGCGGAGCAGGGGAAATTCACCCCTCCACTTT	CASSMRSRGNSPLHF
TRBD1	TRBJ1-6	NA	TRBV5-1	TGCGCCAGCAGCTTGGCACCGCAGGGGGCCAATTCACCCCTCCACTTT	CASSLAPQGANSPLHF
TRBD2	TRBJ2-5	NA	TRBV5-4	TGTGCCAGCAGCCGCCGCACCCCTAGGCGGGGGGGCCGAGAGACCCAGTACTTC	CASSRRTPRRGGRETQYF
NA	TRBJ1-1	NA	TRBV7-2	TGTGCCAGCAGCCCTAGATTGAACACTGAAGCTTTCTTT	CASSPRLNTEAFF
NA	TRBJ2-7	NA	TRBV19	TGTGCCAGTAGTATAGATCTAAGGGGAAGTCCCTACGAGCAGTACTTC	CASSIDLRGSPYEQYF
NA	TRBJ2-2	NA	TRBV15	TGTGCCACCAGCAGAGCAATGGGGGAGCTGTTTTTT	CATSRAMGELFF
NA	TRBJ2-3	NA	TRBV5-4	TGTGCCAGCAGCTTGATGGGGGCAGCAGATACGCAGTATTTT	CASSLMGAADTQYF
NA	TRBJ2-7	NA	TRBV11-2	TGTGCCAGCAGCTTAGCCCGCCCCACGAGGGCAATGAGCTACGAGCAGTACTTC	CASSLARPTRAMSYEQYF
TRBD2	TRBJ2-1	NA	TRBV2	TGTGCCAGCAGTCGATTAGCGGGGGCAGCCTACAATGAGCAGTTCTTC	CASSRLAGAAYNEQFF
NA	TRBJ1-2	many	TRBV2	TGTGCCAGCAGTGGAATGCGGGATATGATGGGCTACACCTTC	CASSGMRDMMGYTF
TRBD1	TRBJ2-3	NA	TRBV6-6	TGTGCCAGCAGCCTCCGGGACAGGGGTCGGGATACGCAGTATTTT	CASSLRDRGRDTQYF
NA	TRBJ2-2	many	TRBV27	TGTGCCAGCAGTTTGGGACAGAACACCGGGGAGCTGTTTTTT	CASSLGQNTGELFF
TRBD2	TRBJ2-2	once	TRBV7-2	TGTGCCAGCAGCTCAACTAGCGGGGGGCCCGGGGAGCTGTTTTTT	CASSSTSGGPGELFF
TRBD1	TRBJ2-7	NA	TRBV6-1	TGTGCCAGCAGAGAACTCGACAGGGGAACCTACGAGCAGTACTTC	CASRELDRGTYEQYF
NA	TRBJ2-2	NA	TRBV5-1	TGCGCCAGCACCCTACCCGGGACAACTCCGAACACCGGGGAGCTGTTTTTT	CASTLPGTTPNTGELFF